The 8 T cell receptor beta chains listed next were all sequenced from one sample in a study of neoadjuvant anti-PD-1 for oral cavity cancer (dated by TCRdb to about 2021). The protocol used for the library was the immunoSEQ multiplex PCR assay. The table was pulled from immuneACCESS by TCRdb, which kept in-frame rearrangements only. Such tables lose some clones; where checked, under half of the loss comes from unresolved V genes, and the rest has no known cause. The sample contains more than 7,000 clones, 64% of them found a single time. The ten biggest clones cover approximately 4% of the sample. The sample's time point, from its label and the paper: after neoadjuvant nivolumab, at surgical resection. Sequencing was performed on PBMCs, taken after nivolumab (anti-PD-1) treatment. These receptors were collected from a person between 40 and 79 years old with oral cavity squamous cell carcinoma.

There are a few counts of this clone. The chain is built from TRBV10-2 and TRBJ1-2; possibly TRBD1 for D (5 bases). Germline CDR1 and CDR2: WSHSY and SAAADI. The CDR3 runs to 12 residues. Trimming removed 3 bases at V and 6 bases at J, with 8 bases between. CDR3 sequence: CASSDGTDGYTF. CDR3 in DNA: TGCGCCAGCAGTGACGGGACGGATGGCTACACCTTC.

This clone was counted a few times. V gene TRBV5-1 combines with J gene TRBJ2-5, with 10 positions matching TRBD2. This CDR3 has 14 residues. Germline V lookup: CDR1 SGHRS, CDR2 YFSETQ. V gave up 7 bases and J gave up 4 bases; unmatched junction bases: 7. This CDR3 is CASGEREGGETQYF. CDR3 in DNA: TGCGCCAGCGGTGAGCGGGAGGGAGGAGAGACCCAGTACTTC.

This sequence joins TRBV6-6 and TRBJ1-1, with D perhaps TRBD1 (5 bases). CDR3 length: 15 amino acids. Germline CDR1 reads MNHNY; CDR2 reads SVGAGI (reference sequence). The V and J ends lost 7 bases and 3 bases respectively, with 18 bases between them. This chain's CDR3 is CASKSGPLVHTEAFF. CDR3 nucleotides: TGTGCCAGCAAATCGGGACCGCTCGTTCACACTGAAGCTTTCTTT.

This clone was seen a handful of times. The chain uses TRBV5-1 and TRBJ2-2, with a tentative D call TRBD2 (5 bases). Per germline, CDR1 SGHRS and CDR2 YFSETQ. This CDR3 has 15 amino acids. V lost 2 bases and J lost 7, with 15 bases in between. Here the CDR3 reads CASSLKTPGGGELFF. The CDR3 bases are TGCGCCAGCAGCTTAAAAACCCCAGGAGGCGGGGAGCTGTTTTTT.

The rearrangement uses TRBV6-5 and TRBJ1-5; D gene ambiguous. The CDR3 spans 12 residues. Trimming took off 6 bases at V and 4 bases at J, with 7 bases between the two ends. The germline V gene has CDR1 MNHEY and CDR2 SVGAGI. The chain's CDR3 is CASREGNQPQHF. In DNA, the CDR3 is TGTGCCAGCAGGGAGGGTAATCAGCCCCAGCATTTT.

This sequence joins TRBV5-1 and TRBJ2-7, with D perhaps assigned TRBD1 or TRBD2 (5 bases each). V shed 0 bases and J shed 5 bases, with 12 bases lying between them. The CDR3 spans 14 residues. Germline V gene lookup returns CDR1 SGHRS and CDR2 YFSETQ. The CDR3 sequence: CASSLVQGVDEQYF. The CDR3 DNA follows: TGCGCCAGCAGCTTGGTGCAGGGAGTAGACGAGCAGTACTTC.

This clone has just a few counts. The chain couples TRBV28 to TRBJ1-5, with D maybe TRBD1 (5 bases). In germline, CDR1 is MDHEN, CDR2 SYDVKM. The CDR3 totals 14 residues. V dropped 8 bases and J dropped 2 bases, with 13 bases sitting between them. Here the CDR3 DNA reads TGTGCCAGCGCTCAGGTGGGGGGCAATCAGCCCCAGCATTTT. Its protein product is CASAQVGGNQPQHF.

This clone was observed a handful of times. The gene calls are TRBV7-6 and TRBJ1-2; 11 bases map to TRBD1. Germline V lookup: CDR1 SGHVS, CDR2 FNYEAQ. Losses at the gene ends were 6 bases for V and 3 bases for J; bases not matched to a gene: 6. This CDR3 region has 15 residues. DNA for the CDR3: TGTGCCAGCAGACCCGGGACAGGGGGAGACTATGGCTACACCTTC. Translation gives CASRPGTGGDYGYTF.